The sequence of this T cell receptor beta chain was determined in a study of CD8+CD57+ T cells in acquired aplastic anemia. As for the study in general: DNA per sorted CD4+ or CD8+ sample ranged about 0.2 to 30 ug, averaging approximately 3.1 ug.

Template material for TCR beta VDJ and CDR3 profiling consisted of genomic DNA. TCRdb recomputed calls from the reads with MiXCR, one row per CDR3 protein. Here the sample spans roughly 150,000 distinct CDR3 sequences, around half being singletons. In this sample, this clonotype turned up once. Its antigen is still unknown. CDR3 size: 16 residues. V dropped 3 bases and J dropped 2 bases, with 14 bases sitting between them. Germline assignment: CDR1 LNHNV and CDR2 YYDKDF (reference sequence). General study findings and limits: Patients and controls shared about 30 CD8+ CDR3 sequences, which appeared highly expressed in patients and within their immunodominant clones. Significant differences in CD8+ Simpson's diversity were not observed between patients and controls.

The authors sequenced patients whose flow cytometry had shown CD8+CD57+ cell expansion. At blood sampling, none of the patients had yet received therapy. The TCR originated in a human donor with aplastic anemia. The sequencing input was sorted CD4+, CD8+, or CD8+CD57+ T cells (not recorded which) from PBMCs. The chain is built from TRBV15 and TRBJ1-5; D is ambiguous. The CDR3 DNA reads as TGTGCCACCAGCAGTTTAAGGGTTAGTGGCAATCAGCCCCAGCATTTT. Its protein product is CATSSLRVSGNQPQHF.